Listed below are T cell receptor beta chains from one sample, sequenced in a study of blood T cell repertoires in COVID-19. Produced via immunoSEQ multiplex PCR; TCRdb's table is partial and in-frame only. Among around 67,000 clones listed, 91% were seen once. The sequenced sample consisted of peripheral blood. These receptors were collected from a human donor in a cohort sampled during active COVID-19. CDR3s include the opening cysteine and the closing phenylalanine or tryptophan. Fields, in order: V gene, D gene, clone size, J gene, CDR3 DNA, CDR3 protein. The D gene is left open where the match is weak. Some rows have no size entry. The others give once, few or many, or a class for an expanded clone.

v_call: TRBV6-5
d_call: TRBD1
clone_size: NA
j_call: TRBJ1-5
cdr3_nt: TGTGCCAGCACCTCGACATCGGACAGGGTGGACAAGCATTTT
cdr3_aa: CASTSTSDRVDKHF

v_call: TRBV5-1
d_call: TRBD1
clone_size: NA
j_call: TRBJ2-7
cdr3_nt: TGCGCCAGCAGCTCATCTGGACAGGGGGCCCACGAGCAGTACTTC
cdr3_aa: CASSSSGQGAHEQYF

v_call: TRBV27
d_call: TRBD1
clone_size: NA
j_call: TRBJ2-7
cdr3_nt: TGTGCCAGCGGCCCCGGACAGGGCTACGAGCAGTACTTC
cdr3_aa: CASGPGQGYEQYF

v_call: TRBV2
d_call: NA
clone_size: NA
j_call: TRBJ2-7
cdr3_nt: TGTGCCAGCAGTGAAAGGTCGGCAGGGGTTCACGAGCAGTACTTC
cdr3_aa: CASSERSAGVHEQYF

v_call: TRBV7-9
d_call: TRBD1
clone_size: once
j_call: TRBJ1-2
cdr3_nt: TGTGCCAGCAGCGGACAGGGAAGGGACTATGGCTACACCTTC
cdr3_aa: CASSGQGRDYGYTF

v_call: TRBV7-9
d_call: TRBD2
clone_size: few
j_call: TRBJ2-7
cdr3_nt: TGTGCCAGCAGCTCCAGGGCTAGCGGGTACGAGCAGTACTTC
cdr3_aa: CASSSRASGYEQYF

v_call: TRBV4-1
d_call: TRBD1
clone_size: NA
j_call: TRBJ1-5
cdr3_nt: TGCGCCAGCAGCCAAAGGGGACAGGGGTCCAATCAGCCCCAGCATTTT
cdr3_aa: CASSQRGQGSNQPQHF

v_call: TRBV7-3
d_call: TRBD1
clone_size: NA
j_call: TRBJ2-6
cdr3_nt: TGTGCCAGCAGCTCCCCCGGGACAGGGGGCTCTGGGGCCAACGTCCTGACTTTC
cdr3_aa: CASSSPGTGGSGANVLTF

v_call: TRBV27
d_call: NA
clone_size: NA
j_call: TRBJ2-7
cdr3_nt: TGTGCCAGCAGTCCCCGGGACAAAAGCTACGAGCAGTACTTC
cdr3_aa: CASSPRDKSYEQYF

v_call: TRBV28
d_call: NA
clone_size: NA
j_call: TRBJ1-4
cdr3_nt: TGTGCCAGCAGTTTTCAGGGCCCAGCCGTCACCCTCTTTGCAACTAATGAAAAACTGTTTTTT
cdr3_aa: CASSFQGPAVTLFATNEKLFF

v_call: TRBV6-2/TRBV6-3
d_call: NA
clone_size: NA
j_call: TRBJ1-1
cdr3_nt: TGTGCCAGCACTTATGCAAAGGGGTTTCACACTGAAGCTTTCTTT
cdr3_aa: CASTYAKGFHTEAFF

v_call: TRBV6-6
d_call: TRBD1
clone_size: NA
j_call: TRBJ2-7
cdr3_nt: TGTGCCAGCAGAGCCGCGGGACAGGAGCCTTACGAGCAGTACTTC
cdr3_aa: CASRAAGQEPYEQYF

v_call: TRBV10-3
d_call: TRBD1
clone_size: once
j_call: TRBJ1-1
cdr3_nt: TGTGCCATCAGGACGGGACAGCTGAACACTGAAGCTTTCTTT
cdr3_aa: CAIRTGQLNTEAFF

v_call: TRBV6-5
d_call: TRBD1
clone_size: NA
j_call: TRBJ1-1
cdr3_nt: TGTGCCAGCAGGGGACAGCCGAACACTGAAGCTTTCTTT
cdr3_aa: CASRGQPNTEAFF